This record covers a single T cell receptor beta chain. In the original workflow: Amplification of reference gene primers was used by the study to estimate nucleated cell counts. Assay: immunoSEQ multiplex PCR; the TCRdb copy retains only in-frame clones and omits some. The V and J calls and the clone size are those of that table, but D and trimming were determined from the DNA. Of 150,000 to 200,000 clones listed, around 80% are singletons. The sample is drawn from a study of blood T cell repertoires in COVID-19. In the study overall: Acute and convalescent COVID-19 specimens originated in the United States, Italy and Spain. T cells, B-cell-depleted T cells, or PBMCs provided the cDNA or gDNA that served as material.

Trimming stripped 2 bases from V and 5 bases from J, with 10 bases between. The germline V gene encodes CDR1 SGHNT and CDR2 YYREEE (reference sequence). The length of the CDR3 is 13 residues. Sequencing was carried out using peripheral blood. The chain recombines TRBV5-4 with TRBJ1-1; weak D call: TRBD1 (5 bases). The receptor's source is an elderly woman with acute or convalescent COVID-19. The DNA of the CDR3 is TGTGCCAGCAGCTTTGGGGGGAGGACTGAAGCTTTCTTT. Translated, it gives CASSFGGRTEAFF.